This T cell receptor (beta chain) is drawn from a study of blood T cell repertoires in COVID-19. Across the whole study: In each case, the material was cDNA or gDNA derived from T cells, B-cell-depleted T cells, or PBMCs.

In the authors' methods: Counts of nucleated cells, estimated from reference gene primer amplification, were obtained. Data came from immunoSEQ multiplex PCR; TCRdb stores just in-frame clones and leaves some out. V, J and clone size were drawn from that table, and D and trimming were deduced from the DNA. The repertoire holds some 230,000 clones, with roughly 85% as singletons. CDR1 and CDR2 (germline): SGHTA, FQGNSA. With V trimmed by 2 bases and J by 5 bases, 6 bases remained unmatched. CDR3 length: 15 amino acids. The clonotype comes from a man aged 50-60 years who had recovered from COVID-19. What was sequenced was peripheral blood. The chain couples TRBV7-2 to TRBJ2-5, with 9 bases aligning to TRBD1. The CDR3 DNA reads as TGTGCCAGCAGCTTAAATGGCGGGACAGGGGAGACCCAGTACTTC. This sequence encodes CASSLNGGTGETQYF.